This T cell receptor (beta chain) comes out of a study of blood T cell repertoires in COVID-19. Overall study: The analysed material was cDNA or gDNA that came from T cells, B-cell-depleted T cells, or PBMCs.

CDR1 is LNHNV, CDR2 YYDKDF, per germline (reference sequence). Trimming cost V 3 bases and J 2 bases; bases outside gene matches: 5. The CDR3 spans 16 residues. Original data processing: Cell counts per sample came from amplifying reference gene primers. Measured with immunoSEQ multiplex PCR; TCRdb has only the in-frame clones, and not every one. The V and J calls and clone size come from that table; D and trimming were worked out from the DNA. The data hold hundreds of thousands of clones, with approximately 81% observed a single time. The sequence was collected from a woman aged 18 to 35 with acute or convalescent COVID-19. The chain combines TRBV15 with TRBJ2-2; 8 nucleotides agree with TRBD2. What was sequenced was peripheral blood. The CDR3: CATSRGGTRNTGELFF. DNA of the CDR3: TGTGCCACCAGCAGGGGGGGGACTAGAAACACCGGGGAGCTGTTTTTT.